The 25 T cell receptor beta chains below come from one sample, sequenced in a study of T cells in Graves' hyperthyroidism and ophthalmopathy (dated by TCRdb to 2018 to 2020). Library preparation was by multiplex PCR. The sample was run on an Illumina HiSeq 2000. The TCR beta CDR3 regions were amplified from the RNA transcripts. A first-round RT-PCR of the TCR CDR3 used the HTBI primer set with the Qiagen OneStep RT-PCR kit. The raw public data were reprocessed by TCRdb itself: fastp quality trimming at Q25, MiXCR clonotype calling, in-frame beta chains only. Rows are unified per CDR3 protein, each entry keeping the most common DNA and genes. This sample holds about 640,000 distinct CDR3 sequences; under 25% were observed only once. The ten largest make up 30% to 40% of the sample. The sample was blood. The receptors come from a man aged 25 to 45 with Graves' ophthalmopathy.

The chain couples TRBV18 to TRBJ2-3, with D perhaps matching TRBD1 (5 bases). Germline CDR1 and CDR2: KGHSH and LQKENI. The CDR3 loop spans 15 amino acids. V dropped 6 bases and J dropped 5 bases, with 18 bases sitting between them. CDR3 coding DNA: TGTGCCAGCTCCCAACGTCCGTTAGGGGAAGATACGCAGTATTTT. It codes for CASSQRPLGEDTQYF.

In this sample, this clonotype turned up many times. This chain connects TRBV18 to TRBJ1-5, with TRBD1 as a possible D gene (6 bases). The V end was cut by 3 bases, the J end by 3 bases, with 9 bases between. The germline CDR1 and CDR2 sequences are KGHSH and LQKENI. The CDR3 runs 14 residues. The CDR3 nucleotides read TGTGCCAGCTCACCGGGGGCCTACAATCAGCCCCAGCATTTT. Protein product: CASSPGAYNQPQHF.

The CDR3 coding sequence is TGCAGCGTCGTTAATAGCGGGAGGGCCGTATACGAGCAGTACTTC. Amino acids: CSVVNSGRAVYEQYF. This chain uses TRBV29-1 with TRBJ2-7, with 11 bases fitting TRBD2. Trimming took 6 bases from V and 4 from J; bases not matched to a gene: 11. The CDR3 extends over 15 amino acids. Germline V CDR1 and CDR2: SQVTM, ANQGSEA.

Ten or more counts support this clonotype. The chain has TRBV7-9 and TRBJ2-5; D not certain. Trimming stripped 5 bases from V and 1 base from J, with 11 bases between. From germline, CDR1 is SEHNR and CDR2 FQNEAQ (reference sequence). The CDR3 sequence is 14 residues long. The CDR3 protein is CASSPGRLQETQYF. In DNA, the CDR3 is TGTGCCAGCAGCCCCGGACGCCTCCAAGAGACCCAGTACTTC.

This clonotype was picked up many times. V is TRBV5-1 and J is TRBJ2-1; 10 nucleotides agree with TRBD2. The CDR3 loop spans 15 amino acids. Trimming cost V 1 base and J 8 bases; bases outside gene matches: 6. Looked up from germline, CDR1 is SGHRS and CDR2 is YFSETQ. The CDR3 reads CASSLRPSGGDEQFF. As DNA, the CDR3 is TGCGCCAGCAGCTTGCGTCCTAGCGGGGGCGATGAGCAGTTCTTC.

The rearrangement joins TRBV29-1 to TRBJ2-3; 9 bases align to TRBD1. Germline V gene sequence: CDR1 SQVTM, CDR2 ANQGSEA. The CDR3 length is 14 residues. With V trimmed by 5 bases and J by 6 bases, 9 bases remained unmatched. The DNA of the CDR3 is TGCAGCGTTAAGGACAGGGGAAGGTATGATACGCAGTATTTT. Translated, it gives CSVKDRGRYDTQYF.

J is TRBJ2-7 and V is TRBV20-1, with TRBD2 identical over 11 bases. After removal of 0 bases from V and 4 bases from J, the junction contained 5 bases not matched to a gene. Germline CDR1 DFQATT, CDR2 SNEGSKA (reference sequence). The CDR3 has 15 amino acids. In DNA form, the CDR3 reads TGCAGTGCTAGAGATCGGGTAGCGGGAGGGTACGAGCAGTACTTC. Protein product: CSARDRVAGGYEQYF.

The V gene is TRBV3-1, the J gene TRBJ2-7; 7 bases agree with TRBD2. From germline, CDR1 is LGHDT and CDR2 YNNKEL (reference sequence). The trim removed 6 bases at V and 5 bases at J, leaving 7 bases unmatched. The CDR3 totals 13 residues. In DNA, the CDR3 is TGTGCCAGCAGTCAGACTAGCTTCCACGAGCAGTACTTC. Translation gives CASSQTSFHEQYF.

The CDR3, as DNA: TGTGCCAGCAGTTCCCCAGGACAGCTTAATGAAAAACTGTTTTTT. Translation: CASSSPGQLNEKLFF. The rearrangement uses TRBV28 and TRBJ1-4, with a possible D match to TRBD1 (6 bases). The CDR3 is 15 amino acids. V lost 4 bases, J lost 4 bases, and 13 bases lay in between. Germline loops: CDR1 MDHEN, CDR2 SYDVKM.

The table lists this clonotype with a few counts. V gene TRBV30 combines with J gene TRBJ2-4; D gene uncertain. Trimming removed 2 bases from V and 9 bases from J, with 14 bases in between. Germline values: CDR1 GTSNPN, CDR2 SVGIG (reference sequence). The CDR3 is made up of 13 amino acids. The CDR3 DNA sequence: TGTGCCTGGAGTCCTGGGCCCGTTGCCATTCAGTACTTC. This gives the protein CAWSPGPVAIQYF.

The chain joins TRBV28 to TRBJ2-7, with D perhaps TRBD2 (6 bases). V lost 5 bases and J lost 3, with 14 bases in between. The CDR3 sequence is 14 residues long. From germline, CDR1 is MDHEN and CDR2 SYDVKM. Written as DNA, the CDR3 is TGTGCCAGCAGTCGGGCTAGCGCGGGCTACGAGCAGTACTTC. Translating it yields CASSRASAGYEQYF.

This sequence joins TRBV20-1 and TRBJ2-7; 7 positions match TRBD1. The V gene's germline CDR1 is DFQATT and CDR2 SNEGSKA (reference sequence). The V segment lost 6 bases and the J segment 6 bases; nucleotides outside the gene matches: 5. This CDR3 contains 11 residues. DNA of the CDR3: TGCAGTGCCGCCGACAGGGTCGAGCAGTACTTC. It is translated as CSAADRVEQYF.

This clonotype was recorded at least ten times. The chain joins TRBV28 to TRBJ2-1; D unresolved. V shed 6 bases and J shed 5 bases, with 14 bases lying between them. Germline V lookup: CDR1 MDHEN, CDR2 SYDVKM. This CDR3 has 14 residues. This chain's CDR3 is CASSQLRSHNEQFF. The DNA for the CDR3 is TGTGCCAGCAGCCAACTGCGCAGCCACAATGAGCAGTTCTTC.

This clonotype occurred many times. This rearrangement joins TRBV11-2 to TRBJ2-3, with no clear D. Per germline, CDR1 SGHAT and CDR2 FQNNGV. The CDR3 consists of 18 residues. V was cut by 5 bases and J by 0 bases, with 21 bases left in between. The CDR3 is CASSRVGLSDLSTDTQYF. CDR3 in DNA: TGTGCCAGCAGCAGGGTGGGGTTGTCAGATCTGAGCACAGATACGCAGTATTTT.

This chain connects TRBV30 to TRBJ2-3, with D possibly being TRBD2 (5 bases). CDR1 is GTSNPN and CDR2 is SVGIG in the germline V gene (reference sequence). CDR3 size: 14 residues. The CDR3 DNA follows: TGTGCTCGGAGGACTGGCTCTAGCACAGATACGCAGTATTTT. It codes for CARRTGSSTDTQYF.

The CDR3 sequence is CASSVRPGPQETQYF. The DNA for the CDR3 is TGCGCCAGCAGCGTCCGCCCCGGTCCTCAAGAGACCCAGTACTTC. The chain joins TRBV4-1 to TRBJ2-5, with D hard to call. CDR1 and CDR2 from the germline V gene are MGHRA and YSYEKL. The V end lost 5 bases, the J end lost 2 bases, and 15 bases lay between the germline ends. The CDR3 is made up of 15 amino acids.

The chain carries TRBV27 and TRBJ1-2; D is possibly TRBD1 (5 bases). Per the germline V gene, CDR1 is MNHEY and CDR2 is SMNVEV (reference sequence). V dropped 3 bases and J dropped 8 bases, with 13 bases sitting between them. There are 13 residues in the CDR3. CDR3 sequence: CASSFGGAEGYTF. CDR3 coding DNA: TGTGCCAGCAGTTTCGGGGGAGCGGAGGGCTACACCTTC.

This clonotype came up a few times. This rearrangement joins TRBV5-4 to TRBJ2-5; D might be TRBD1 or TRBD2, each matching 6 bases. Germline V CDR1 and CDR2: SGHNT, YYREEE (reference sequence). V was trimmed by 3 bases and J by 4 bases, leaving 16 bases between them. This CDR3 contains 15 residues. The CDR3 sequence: CASSSRGGIGETQYF. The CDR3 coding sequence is TGTGCCAGCAGCTCCCGAGGGGGGATCGGAGAGACCCAGTACTTC.

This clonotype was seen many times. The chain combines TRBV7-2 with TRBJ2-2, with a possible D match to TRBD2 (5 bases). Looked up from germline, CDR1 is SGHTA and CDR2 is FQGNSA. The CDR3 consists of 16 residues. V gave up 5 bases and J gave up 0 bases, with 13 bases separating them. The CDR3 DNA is TGTGCCAGCAGCCCCGGACTTTTAACGAACACCGGGGAGCTGTTTTTT. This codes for CASSPGLLTNTGELFF.

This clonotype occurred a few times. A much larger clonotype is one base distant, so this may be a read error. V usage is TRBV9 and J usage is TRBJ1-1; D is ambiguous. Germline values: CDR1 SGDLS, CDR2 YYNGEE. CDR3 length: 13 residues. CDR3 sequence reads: CASSVGVNTEALF. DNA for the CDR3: TGTGCCAGCAGCGTAGGTGTGAACACTGAAGCTCTCTTT.

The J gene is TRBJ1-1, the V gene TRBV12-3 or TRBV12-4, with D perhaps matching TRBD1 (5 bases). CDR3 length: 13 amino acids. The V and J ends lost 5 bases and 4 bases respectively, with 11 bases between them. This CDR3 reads CASSHLQGTEAFF. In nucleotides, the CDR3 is TGTGCCAGCAGTCATCTTCAGGGCACTGAAGCTTTCTTT.

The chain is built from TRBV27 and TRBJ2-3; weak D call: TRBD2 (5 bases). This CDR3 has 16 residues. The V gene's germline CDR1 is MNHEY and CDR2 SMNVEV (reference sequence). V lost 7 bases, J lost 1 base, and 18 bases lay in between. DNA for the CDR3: TGTGCCAGCATCCCCTCCTCTAGCATCGGCACAGATACGCAGTATTTT. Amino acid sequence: CASIPSSSIGTDTQYF.

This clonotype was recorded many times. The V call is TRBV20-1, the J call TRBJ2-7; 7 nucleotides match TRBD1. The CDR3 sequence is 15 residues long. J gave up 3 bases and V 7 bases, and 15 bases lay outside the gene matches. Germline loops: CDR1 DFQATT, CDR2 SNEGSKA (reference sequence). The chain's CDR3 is CSGNSVRGQLYEQYF. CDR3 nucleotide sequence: TGCAGTGGAAACTCCGTCCGGGGACAGCTCTACGAGCAGTACTTC.

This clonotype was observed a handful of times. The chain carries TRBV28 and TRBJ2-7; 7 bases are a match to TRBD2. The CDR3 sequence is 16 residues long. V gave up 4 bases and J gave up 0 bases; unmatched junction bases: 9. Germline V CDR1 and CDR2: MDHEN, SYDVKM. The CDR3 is CASSSAGLALSYEQYF. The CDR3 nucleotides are TGTGCCAGCAGTTCAGCGGGGCTAGCTCTCTCCTACGAGCAGTACTTC. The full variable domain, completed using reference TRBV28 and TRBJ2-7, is DVKVTQSSRYLVKRTGEKVFLECVQDMDHENMFWYRQDPGLGLRLIYFSYDVKMKEKGDIPEGYSVSREKKERFSLILESASTNQTSMYLCASSSAGLALSYEQYFGPGTRLTVT.

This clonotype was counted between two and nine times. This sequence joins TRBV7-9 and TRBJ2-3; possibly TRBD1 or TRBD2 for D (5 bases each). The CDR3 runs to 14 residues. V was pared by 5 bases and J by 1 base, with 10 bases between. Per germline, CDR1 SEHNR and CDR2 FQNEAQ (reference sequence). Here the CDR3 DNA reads TGTGCCAGCAGCCACGGGACGGGCACAGATACGCAGTATTTT. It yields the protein CASSHGTGTDTQYF.